This is a list of T cell receptor beta chains from one sample in a study of cytomegalovirus exposure and HLA in healthy donors. The protocol was immunoSEQ multiplex PCR, while the TCRdb copy is restricted to in-frame clones and leaves out a portion. This sample has about 53,000 clones, with around nine tenths found just once. Sequencing was done on a sample of PBMCs. The receptors were gathered from a man between 18 and 35 years old in good health and CMV-seronegative. The CDR3 runs from the conserved cysteine through the conserved F or W.

v_gene: TRBV15; len: 16; CDR3aa: CATSRGLAGVSDTQYF
v_gene: TRBV27; len: 14; CDR3aa: CASSPRPGGETQYF
v_gene: TRBV18; len: 15; CDR3aa: CASSPLPGGSDTQYF
v_gene: TRBV7-3; len: 13; CDR3aa: CASSRDRTYEQYF
v_gene: TRBV27; len: 15; CDR3aa: CASSFGLALAGELFF
v_gene: TRBV7-5; len: 15; CDR3aa: CARSFGRGGYTEAFF
v_gene: TRBV5-1; len: 16; CDR3aa: CASSANPGQGNNEQFF
v_gene: TRBV19; len: 15; CDR3aa: CASSIRQGGNTEAFF
v_gene: TRBV19; len: 15; CDR3aa: CASSNRSSGANVLTF
v_gene: TRBV5-5; len: 14; CDR3aa: CASSPSANTGELFF
v_gene: TRBV10-3; len: 14; CDR3aa: CATKQGWMNTEAFF
v_gene: TRBV28; len: 15; CDR3aa: CASLPIAGGTDTQYF
v_gene: TRBV7-2; len: 15; CDR3aa: CASSLAGDSYNEQFF
v_gene: TRBV27; len: 15; CDR3aa: CASSFTPSSYNEQFF
v_gene: TRBV4-1; len: 15; CDR3aa: CASSRQAQSPYEQYF
v_gene: TRBV28; len: 14; CDR3aa: CASNLGDGKNIQYF
v_gene: TRBV4-3; len: 17; CDR3aa: CASSQESRGYSYNEQFF
v_gene: TRBV7-2; len: 15; CDR3aa: CAILLWTDASYEQYF
v_gene: TRBV6-5; len: 11; CDR3aa: CASSANGEQYF
v_gene: TRBV9; len: 16; CDR3aa: CASSVGLGGPGETQYF
v_gene: TRBV5-4; len: 15; CDR3aa: CASSLKDGPSGKGFF
v_gene: TRBV27; len: 16; CDR3aa: CASSYRGGRVHNEQFF